This TCR beta chain was recorded in a study of shared clonotypes between healthy human individuals. This clone occurred once. TCRdb's copy holds only in-frame clones and misses some; the assay was immunoSEQ multiplex PCR. The sample carries some 2.1 million clones, 95% recorded once. This clonotype was obtained from a man aged 18 to 30 in good health. Sequences were obtained from naive CD4+ T cells sorted from blood. Subset indicated: CD45RA+ positively selected.

The CDR3 DNA reads as TGCGCCAGCAGCTTGCCCACAGGGCTACACAATGAGCAGTTCTTC. Its protein product is CASSLPTGLHNEQFF. The V and J genes are TRBV5-1 and TRBJ2-1, with D possibly matching TRBD1 (6 bases). Per germline, CDR1 SGHRS and CDR2 YFSETQ. CDR3 size: 15 residues. Trimming took 1 base from V and 5 from J, leaving 13 bases between them. The full variable domain, with the rest looked up from reference TRBV5-1 and TRBJ2-1, is KAGVTQTPRYLIKTRGQQVTLSCSPISGHRSVSWYQQTPGQGLQFLFEYFSETQRNKGNFPGRFSGRQFSNSRSEMNVSTLELGDSALYLCASSLPTGLHNEQFFGPGTRLTVL.